This T cell receptor (beta chain) comes out of a study of cytomegalovirus exposure and HLA in healthy donors. The PCR had 60 Vbeta and 13 Jbeta primers. The method was immunoSEQ multiplex PCR; TCRdb's version includes in-frame clones alone and lacks a portion of them. The repertoire table contains around 140,000 clones. Comments on this clone: Its antigen is as yet unknown.

The CDR3 is 13 amino acids. The V end lost 5 bases, the J end lost 6 bases, and 13 bases lay between the germline ends. Germline V gives CDR1 MNHEY, CDR2 SVGAGI. Study results and limitations: Most CMV-associated TCR beta chains appeared HLA-restricted in a later analysis.

The sequencing sample was made of PBMCs. This chain connects TRBV6-5 to TRBJ1-2; D possibly corresponds to TRBD1 (6 bases). The TCR originated in a male donor in good health and CMV-seronegative. The CDR3 loop is CASSKGGWDGYTF. The CDR3 coding sequence is TGTGCCAGCAGTAAGGGGGGGTGGGATGGCTACACCTTC.